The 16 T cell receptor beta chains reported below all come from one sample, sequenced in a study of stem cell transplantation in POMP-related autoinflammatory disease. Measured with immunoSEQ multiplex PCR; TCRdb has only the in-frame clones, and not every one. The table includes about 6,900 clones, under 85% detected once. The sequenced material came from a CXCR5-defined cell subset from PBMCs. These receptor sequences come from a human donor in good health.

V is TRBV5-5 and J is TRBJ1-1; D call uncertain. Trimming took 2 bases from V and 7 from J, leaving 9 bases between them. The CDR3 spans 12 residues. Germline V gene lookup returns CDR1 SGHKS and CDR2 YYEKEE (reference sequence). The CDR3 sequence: CASSFSEREAFF. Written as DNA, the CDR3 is TGTGCCAGCAGCTTTTCTGAGCGTGAAGCTTTCTTT. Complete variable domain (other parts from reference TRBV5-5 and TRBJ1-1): DAGVTQSPTHLIKTRGQQVTLRCSPISGHKSVSWYQQVLGQGPQFIFQYYEKEERGRGNFPDRFSARQFPNYSSELNVNALLLGDSALYLCASSFSEREAFFGQGTRLTVV.

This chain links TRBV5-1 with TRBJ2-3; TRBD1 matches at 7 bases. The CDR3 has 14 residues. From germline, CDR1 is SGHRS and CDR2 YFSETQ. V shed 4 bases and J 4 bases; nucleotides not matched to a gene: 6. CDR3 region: CASSTGQVPDTQYF. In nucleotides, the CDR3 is TGCGCCAGCAGCACCGGACAGGTGCCAGATACGCAGTATTTT. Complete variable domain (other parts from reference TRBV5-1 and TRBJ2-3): KAGVTQTPRYLIKTRGQQVTLSCSPISGHRSVSWYQQTPGQGLQFLFEYFSETQRNKGNFPGRFSGRQFSNSRSEMNVSTLELGDSALYLCASSTGQVPDTQYFGPGTRLTVL.

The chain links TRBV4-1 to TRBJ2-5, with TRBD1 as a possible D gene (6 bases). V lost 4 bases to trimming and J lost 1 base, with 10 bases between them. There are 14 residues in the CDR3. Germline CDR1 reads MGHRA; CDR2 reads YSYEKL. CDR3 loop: CASSRPDSQETQYF. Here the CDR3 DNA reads TGCGCCAGCAGCCGCCCGGACAGCCAAGAGACCCAGTACTTC.

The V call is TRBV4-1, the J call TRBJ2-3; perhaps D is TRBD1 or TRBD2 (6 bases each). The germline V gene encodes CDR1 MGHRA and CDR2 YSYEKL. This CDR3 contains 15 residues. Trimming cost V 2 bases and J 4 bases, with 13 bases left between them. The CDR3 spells CASSQMTGAPDTQYF. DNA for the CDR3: TGCGCCAGCAGCCAAATGACGGGGGCTCCAGATACGCAGTATTTT.

CDR3 bases: TGTGCCAGCAGTGAAGTTGACAGGGGGGCAAACATTCAGTACTTC. Amino acid sequence: CASSEVDRGANIQYF. The V and J genes are TRBV2 and TRBJ2-4, with 9 positions matching TRBD1. The V gene's germline CDR1 is SNHLY and CDR2 FYNNEI. J gave up 6 bases and V 1 base, and 4 bases lay outside the gene matches. The CDR3 extends over 15 amino acids.

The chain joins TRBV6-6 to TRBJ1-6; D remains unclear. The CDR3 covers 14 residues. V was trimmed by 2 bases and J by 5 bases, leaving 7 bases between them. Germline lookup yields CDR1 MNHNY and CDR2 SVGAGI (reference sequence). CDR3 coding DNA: TGTGCCAGCAGTTACAACGGAAATAATTCACCCCTCCACTTT. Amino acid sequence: CASSYNGNNSPLHF.

The CDR3 DNA reads as TGCGCCAGCAGCCAAGAGGCAGCAGGAAACTATGGCTACACCTTC. It yields the protein CASSQEAAGNYGYTF. This rearrangement joins TRBV4-1 to TRBJ1-2; D unresolved. The CDR3 is 15 residues long. Germline V lookup: CDR1 MGHRA, CDR2 YSYEKL. Deletions cut 0 bases from V and 2 bases from J, with 10 bases between.

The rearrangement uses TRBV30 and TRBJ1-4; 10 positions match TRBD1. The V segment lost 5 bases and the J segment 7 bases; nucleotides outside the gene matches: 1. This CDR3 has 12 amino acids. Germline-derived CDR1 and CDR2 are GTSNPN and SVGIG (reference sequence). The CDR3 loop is CAWDRGREKLFF. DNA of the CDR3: TGTGCCTGGGACAGGGGGCGTGAAAAACTGTTTTTT.

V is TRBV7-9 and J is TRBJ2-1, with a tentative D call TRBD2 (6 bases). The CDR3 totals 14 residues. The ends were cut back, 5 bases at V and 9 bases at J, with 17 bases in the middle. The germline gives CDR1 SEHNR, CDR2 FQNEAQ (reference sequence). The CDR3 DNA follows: TGTGCCAGCAGCCAGGACCCGAAAGCGGGTGAGCAGTTCTTC. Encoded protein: CASSQDPKAGEQFF.

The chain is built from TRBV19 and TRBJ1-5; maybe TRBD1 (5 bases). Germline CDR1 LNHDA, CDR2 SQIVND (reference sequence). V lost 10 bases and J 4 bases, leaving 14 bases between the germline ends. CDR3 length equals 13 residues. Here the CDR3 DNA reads TGTGCCATCCAAGTGGGGGGGAATCAGCCCCAGCATTTT. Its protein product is CAIQVGGNQPQHF.

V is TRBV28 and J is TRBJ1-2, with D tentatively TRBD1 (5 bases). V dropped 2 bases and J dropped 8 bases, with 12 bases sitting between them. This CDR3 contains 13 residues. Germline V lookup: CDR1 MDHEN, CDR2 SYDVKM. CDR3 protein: CASSLPGNKGYTF. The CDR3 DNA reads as TGTGCCAGCAGTTTACCAGGGAATAAGGGCTACACCTTC.

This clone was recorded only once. CDR3 protein: CASSLVWGELFF. The CDR3 DNA reads as TGCGCCAGCAGCCTGGTCTGGGGGGAGCTGTTTTTT. This chain links TRBV5-1 with TRBJ2-2; the D is unclear. There are 12 residues in the CDR3. CDR1 and CDR2 from the germline V gene are SGHRS and YFSETQ. V was pared by 4 bases and J by 8 bases, with 9 bases between.

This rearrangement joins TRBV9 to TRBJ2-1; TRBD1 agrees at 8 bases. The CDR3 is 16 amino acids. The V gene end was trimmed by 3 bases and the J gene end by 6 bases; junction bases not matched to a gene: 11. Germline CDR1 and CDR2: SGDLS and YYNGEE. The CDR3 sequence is CASSAQDRGYANEQFF. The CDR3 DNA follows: TGTGCCAGCAGCGCCCAAGACAGGGGCTATGCCAATGAGCAGTTCTTC.

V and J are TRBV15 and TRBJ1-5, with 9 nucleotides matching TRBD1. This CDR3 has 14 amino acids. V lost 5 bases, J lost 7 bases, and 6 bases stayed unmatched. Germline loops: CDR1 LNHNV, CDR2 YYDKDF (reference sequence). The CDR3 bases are TGTGCCACCAGCGGGACAGGGAGTAGGCAGCCCCAGCATTTT. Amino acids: CATSGTGSRQPQHF.

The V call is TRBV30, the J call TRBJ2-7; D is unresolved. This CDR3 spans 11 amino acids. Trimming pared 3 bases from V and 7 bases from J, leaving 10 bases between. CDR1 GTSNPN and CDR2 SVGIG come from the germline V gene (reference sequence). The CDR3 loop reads CAWSQGLEQYF. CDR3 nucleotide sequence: TGTGCCTGGAGCCAAGGATTAGAGCAGTACTTC.

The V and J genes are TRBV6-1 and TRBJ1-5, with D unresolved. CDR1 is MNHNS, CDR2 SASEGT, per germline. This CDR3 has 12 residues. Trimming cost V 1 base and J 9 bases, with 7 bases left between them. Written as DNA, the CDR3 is TGTGCCAGCAGTGAAGAAGGCTTGCCCCAGCATTTT. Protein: CASSEEGLPQHF.